What follows are 10 T cell receptor beta chains derived from one specimen sequenced in a study of blood T cell repertoires in COVID-19. Produced via immunoSEQ multiplex PCR; TCRdb's table is partial and in-frame only. This table has under 250,000 clones, just under 85% appearing once. The sample consisted of peripheral blood. The receptors were gathered from a man aged 45 to 65 with acute or convalescent COVID-19.

The chain is built from TRBV9 and TRBJ1-5; D is unclear. V shed 3 bases and J shed 7 bases, with 11 bases lying between them. This CDR3 is built from 13 residues. The germline V gene encodes CDR1 SGDLS and CDR2 YYNGEE. The CDR3 is CASSDHRGQPQHF. The CDR3 DNA reads TGTGCCAGCAGCGATCACAGAGGGCAGCCCCAGCATTTT.

The CDR3 is CATSEENFGTQYF. DNA for the CDR3: TGTGCCACCAGTGAGGAGAATTTTGGGACGCAGTATTTT. The chain has TRBV24-1 and TRBJ2-3; D is unclear. The V gene's germline CDR1 is KGHDR and CDR2 SFDVKD. This CDR3 region has 13 residues. Between the trimmed V and J ends, which lost 4 bases and 9 bases, there was a span of 13 bases.

The chain is built from TRBV27 and TRBJ1-5; no definite D call. V lost 3 bases to trimming and J lost 9 bases, with 15 bases between them. Germline values: CDR1 MNHEY, CDR2 SMNVEV (reference sequence). The CDR3 sequence is 14 residues long. The DNA of the CDR3 is TGTGCCAGCAGTTTCGGGGTATGGGCTCTGCCCCAGCATTTT. This translates into CASSFGVWALPQHF.

The V gene is TRBV5-5, the J gene TRBJ1-2; D is possibly TRBD1 (5 bases). V was trimmed by 4 bases and J by 5 bases, leaving 24 bases between them. Germline CDR1 reads SGHKS; CDR2 reads YYEKEE (reference sequence). The CDR3 consists of 17 residues. This CDR3 is CASSPLGGADGAYGYTF. The CDR3 bases are TGTGCCAGCAGCCCTCTGGGGGGTGCGGATGGGGCATATGGCTACACCTTC. Complete variable domain (other parts from reference TRBV5-5 and TRBJ1-2): DAGVTQSPTHLIKTRGQQVTLRCSPISGHKSVSWYQQVLGQGPQFIFQYYEKEERGRGNFPDRFSARQFPNYSSELNVNALLLGDSALYLCASSPLGGADGAYGYTFGSGTRLTVV.

The chain combines TRBV9 with TRBJ2-1; tentatively, D is TRBD1 (6 bases). V shed 0 bases and J shed 8 bases, with 12 bases lying between them. CDR1 is SGDLS and CDR2 is YYNGEE in the germline V gene. The CDR3 length is 14 residues. The CDR3 region is CASSVGGQPHEQFF. In nucleotides, the CDR3 is TGTGCCAGCAGCGTAGGAGGACAGCCCCATGAGCAGTTCTTC.

This clone occurred a few times. This chain links TRBV5-5 with TRBJ2-7; 8 nucleotides align to TRBD2. The V gene end was trimmed by 5 bases and the J gene end by 5 bases; junction bases not matched to a gene: 9. CDR3 length equals 14 residues. Germline V gene sequence: CDR1 SGHKS, CDR2 YYEKEE (reference sequence). The CDR3 here is CASRVAGISDEQYF. The DNA for the CDR3 is TGTGCCAGCAGGGTAGCGGGAATAAGCGACGAGCAGTACTTC.

The chain carries TRBV19 and TRBJ2-1; 10 positions agree with TRBD2. This CDR3 has 15 residues. Germline CDR1 and CDR2: LNHDA and SQIVND (reference sequence). V was clipped by 8 bases and J by 7 bases; unmatched bases: 11. The CDR3 nucleotides are TGTGCCAGTTCCCGGGGGGCTAGCGGGAGTAATGAGCAGTTCTTC. It yields the protein CASSRGASGSNEQFF.

The chain employs TRBV20-1 and TRBJ2-7; D may be TRBD1 (6 bases). Germline CDR1 is DFQATT and CDR2 is SNEGSKA (reference sequence). Trimming pared 6 bases from V and 5 bases from J, leaving 11 bases between. CDR3 length: 11 amino acids. The CDR3 protein is CSAPGQNEQYF. CDR3 coding DNA: TGCAGTGCCCCCGGACAGAACGAGCAGTACTTC.

The genes are TRBV5-1 and TRBJ1-4; weak D call: TRBD1 (5 bases). Trimming left V 0 bases short and J 8 bases short, with 14 bases between. The CDR3 extends over 15 amino acids. Germline V lookup: CDR1 SGHRS, CDR2 YFSETQ. Written as DNA, the CDR3 is TGCGCCAGCAGCTTGGGAGTGGGGCTGGAGGAAAAACTGTTTTTT. This codes for CASSLGVGLEEKLFF.

J is TRBJ2-2 and V is TRBV19, with 9 nucleotides matching TRBD1. Germline CDR1 reads LNHDA; CDR2 reads SQIVND (reference sequence). Trimming at V came to 4 bases and at J to 1 base, leaving 4 bases not matched to a gene. This CDR3 contains 16 residues. CDR3 residues: CASSTPGQGNTGELFF. CDR3 sequence (DNA): TGTGCCAGTAGTACCCCGGGACAGGGGAACACCGGGGAGCTGTTTTTT.